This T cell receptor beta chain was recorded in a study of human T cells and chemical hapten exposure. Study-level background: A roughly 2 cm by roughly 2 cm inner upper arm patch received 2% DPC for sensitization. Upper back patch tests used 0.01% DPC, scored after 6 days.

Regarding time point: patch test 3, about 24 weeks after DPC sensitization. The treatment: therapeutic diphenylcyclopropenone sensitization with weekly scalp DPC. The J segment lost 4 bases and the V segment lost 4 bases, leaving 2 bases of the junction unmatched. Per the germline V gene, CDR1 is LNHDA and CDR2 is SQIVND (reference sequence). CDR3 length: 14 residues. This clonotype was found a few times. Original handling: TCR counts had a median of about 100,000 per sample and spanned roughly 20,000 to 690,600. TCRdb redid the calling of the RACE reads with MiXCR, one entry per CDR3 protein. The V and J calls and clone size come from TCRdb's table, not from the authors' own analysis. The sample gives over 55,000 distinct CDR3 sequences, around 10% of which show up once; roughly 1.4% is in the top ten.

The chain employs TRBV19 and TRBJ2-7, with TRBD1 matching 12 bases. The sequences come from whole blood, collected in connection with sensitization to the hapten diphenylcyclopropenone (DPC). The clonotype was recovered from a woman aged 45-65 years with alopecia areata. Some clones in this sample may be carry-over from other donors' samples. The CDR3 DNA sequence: TGTGCCAGTAGTAGGGGACAGGGGGCTTACGAGCAGTACTTC. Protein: CASSRGQGAYEQYF.